The 28 T cell receptor beta chains in this list originate from one sample, sequenced in a study of identical twins. In TCRdb, the 5' RACE reads were re-called with MiXCR into one record per CDR3 protein. Here the sample spans some 1,600,000 distinct CDR3 sequences, less than 40% being singletons. The sequencing sample was made of cord blood. Receptor source: a newborn girl in good health.

The gene calls are TRBV28 and TRBJ2-7; 7 bases fit TRBD1. V was clipped by 4 bases and J by 7 bases; unmatched bases: 16. Germline CDR1 is MDHEN and CDR2 is SYDVKM. The CDR3 has 16 residues. CDR3 protein: CASSSRQGLSYNEQYF. The CDR3 DNA is TGTGCCAGCAGTTCCCGACAGGGTCTCTCCTACAATGAGCAGTACTTC.

The DNA of the CDR3 is TGTGCCAGCGGGGACCGACTAGCGGTCTACGAGCAGTACTTC. Protein: CASGDRLAVYEQYF. The rearrangement joins TRBV2 to TRBJ2-7, with 9 bases that match TRBD2. Germline V lookup: CDR1 SNHLY, CDR2 FYNNEI. The CDR3 sequence is 14 residues long. J was trimmed by 3 bases and V by 8 bases; bases with no gene match: 8. The whole variable domain, filled in from reference TRBV2 and TRBJ2-7, reads EPEVTQTPSHQVTQMGQEVILRCVPISNHLYFYWYRQILGQKVEFLVSFYNNEISEKSEIFDDQFSVERPDGSNFTLKIRSTKLEDSAMYFCASGDRLAVYEQYFGPGTRLTVT.

The genes are TRBV10-3 and TRBJ2-5; TRBD1 agrees at 8 bases. Trimming took 4 bases from V and 4 from J; bases not matched to a gene: 5. The CDR3 has 14 amino acids. CDR1 and CDR2 from the germline V gene are ENHRY and SYGVKD. The DNA for the CDR3 is TGTGCCATCAGTGCCACGACAGGGGCAGAGACCCAGTACTTC. It yields the protein CAISATTGAETQYF.

This clonotype was observed a few times. V is TRBV12-3 or TRBV12-4 and J is TRBJ2-3, with 7 bases fitting TRBD2. With 7 bases clipped from V and 0 bases from J, the junction kept 13 bases outside the gene matches. This CDR3 has 17 residues. Here the CDR3 reads CASTTSPPSTSTDTQYF. The CDR3 DNA is TGTGCCAGCACGACTAGCCCACCATCGACTAGCACAGATACGCAGTATTTT.

This clonotype was counted a single time. Germline and junction disagree at one end, which may indicate a read error. The chain combines TRBV10-3 with TRBJ2-5; D is perhaps TRBD1 (6 bases). Germline loops: CDR1 ENHRY, CDR2 SYGVKD. This CDR3 comprises 16 residues. The chain's CDR3 is CVISESGTLLRETQYF. The CDR3 DNA reads TGTGTCATCAGTGAGTCCGGGACATTGCTACGGGAGACCCAGTACTTC.

The chain combines TRBV5-6 with TRBJ2-4; 7 nucleotides agree with TRBD2. The J call may be in error: the DNA end matches TRBJ2-7 better. Germline CDR1 and CDR2: SGHDT and YYEEEE. The CDR3 has 15 residues. CDR3 sequence: CASSLERDGFYEQYF. The DNA for the CDR3 is TGTGCCAGCAGCTTGGAGCGGGACGGGTTCTACGAGCAGTACTTC.

The chain couples TRBV6-5 to TRBJ1-5, with D unclear. The CDR3 sequence is 13 residues long. Trimming took off 0 bases at V and 7 bases at J, with 7 bases between the two ends. Germline V lookup: CDR1 MNHEY, CDR2 SVGAGI. The CDR3 here is CASSYSNRQPQHF. The CDR3, as DNA: TGTGCCAGCAGTTACTCGAATCGCCAGCCCCAGCATTTT.

There are a few counts of this clonotype. The chain recombines TRBV7-2 with TRBJ1-5; no firm D call. Trimming left V 1 base short and J 2 bases short, with 9 bases between. The CDR3 loop spans 15 amino acids. CDR1 is SGHTA and CDR2 is FQGNSA in the germline V gene. The CDR3 nucleotides read TGTGCCAGCAGCTTAGAACAGCCAGGCAATCAGCCCCAGCATTTT. It translates to CASSLEQPGNQPQHF.

The chain recombines TRBV5-4 with TRBJ2-7; weak D call: TRBD2 (5 bases). Germline-derived CDR1 and CDR2 are SGHNT and YYREEE (reference sequence). V was pared by 2 bases and J by 2 bases, with 14 bases between. The length of the CDR3 is 15 residues. CDR3 nucleotide sequence: TGTGCCAGCAGCTTTCGGCCGACGGGGACCTACGAGCAGTACTTC. It yields the protein CASSFRPTGTYEQYF.

This clonotype occurred many times. The rearrangement uses TRBV20-1 and TRBJ2-3; 8 nucleotides match TRBD2. Germline CDR1 reads DFQATT; CDR2 reads SNEGSKA (reference sequence). J was trimmed by 2 bases and V by 3 bases; bases with no gene match: 7. CDR3 length: 15 amino acids. The CDR3 loop is CSASSGTLVTDTQYF. The DNA for the CDR3 is TGCAGTGCTAGTAGCGGGACTTTAGTCACAGATACGCAGTATTTT.

The V and J genes are TRBV7-8 and TRBJ2-1; 8 bases are a match to TRBD2. In germline, CDR1 is SGHVS, CDR2 FQNEAQ. The CDR3 extends over 14 amino acids. V gave up 0 bases and J gave up 8 bases; unmatched junction bases: 3. The CDR3 region has the DNA TGTGCCAGCAGCTTAGCGGGACTAGTCTATGAGCAGTTCTTC. Translated, it gives CASSLAGLVYEQFF.

The chain employs TRBV7-2 and TRBJ2-3, with D hard to call. This CDR3 is built from 14 residues. The V end was cut by 5 bases, the J end by 5 bases, with 14 bases between. The germline V gene has CDR1 SGHTA and CDR2 FQGNSA. CDR3 in amino acids: CASSPPSPGDTQYF. DNA of the CDR3: TGTGCCAGCAGCCCGCCGTCCCCCGGAGATACGCAGTATTTT.

The chain carries TRBV7-2 and TRBJ1-5, with 7 bases that match TRBD1. The CDR3 extends over 15 amino acids. The ends lost 2 bases at V and 2 bases at J; junction bases unmatched: 3. CDR1 and CDR2 (germline): SGHTA, FQGNSA. CDR3 residues: CASSLKGGGNQPQHF. CDR3 bases: TGTGCCAGCAGCTTAAAAGGGGGCGGCAATCAGCCCCAGCATTTT.

This chain links TRBV28 with TRBJ2-5, with D possibly being TRBD1 or TRBD2 (5 bases each). Trimming took 6 bases from V and 4 from J, leaving 21 bases between them. The CDR3 runs to 16 residues. Per germline, CDR1 MDHEN and CDR2 SYDVKM. The CDR3 nucleotides read TGTGCCAGCAGCCCTATAACGGGGCGAGAGGGAGAGACCCAGTACTTC. Translating gives CASSPITGREGETQYF.

This clonotype was detected a few times. The V and J genes are TRBV7-2 and TRBJ2-7; D gene uncertain. The CDR3 has 14 amino acids. CDR1 is SGHTA and CDR2 is FQGNSA in the germline V gene. V was cut by 1 base and J by 3 bases, with 10 bases left in between. The CDR3 loop is CASSLGLLVYEQYF. The CDR3, as DNA: TGTGCCAGCAGCTTAGGTCTGTTAGTCTACGAGCAGTACTTC. The whole variable domain, filled in from reference TRBV7-2 and TRBJ2-7, reads GAGVSQSPSNKVTEKGKDVELRCDPISGHTALYWYRQSLGQGLEFLIYFQGNSAPDKSGLPSDRFSAERTGGSVSTLTIQRTQQEDSAVYLCASSLGLLVYEQYFGPGTRLTVT.

Concerning this clonotype itself: A much larger clone is a single base away; this may be a read error. The chain is built from TRBV6-6 and TRBJ2-7; 8 positions agree with TRBD1. Germline V lookup: CDR1 MNHNY, CDR2 SVGAGI (reference sequence). The length of the CDR3 is 12 residues. The DNA of the CDR3 is TGTGCCAGCGGGACAGGTCCCTACGAGCAGTCCTTC. It encodes CASGTGPYEQSF.

DNA for the CDR3: TGTGCCAGCAGTTACGAACTAGCGGGAGGAGAGCAGTACTTC. Amino acids: CASSYELAGGEQYF. J is TRBJ2-7 and V is TRBV6-5, with 12 bases aligning to TRBD2. The CDR3 runs 14 residues. V shed 2 bases and J 7 bases; nucleotides not matched to a gene: 3. Germline CDR1 MNHEY, CDR2 SVGAGI.

Worth noting for this clonotype: This may be a read error: a much more frequent sequence differs by one nucleotide. The chain is built from TRBV29-1 and TRBJ1-2; no reliable D call. CDR3 length: 14 amino acids. Germline V gene data show CDR1 as SQVTM and CDR2 as ANQGSEA. The CDR3 here is CSVEDRRTGNGYIF. In DNA, the CDR3 is TGCAGCGTTGAAGATCGGCGGACTGGGAATGGCTACATCTTC.

The CDR3 spells CASSLLGGMQFF. The CDR3 DNA is TGCGCCAGCAGCCTTCTAGGGGGAATGCAGTTCTTC. The chain uses TRBV4-1 and TRBJ2-1, with a tentative D call TRBD1 (6 bases). The CDR3 loop spans 12 amino acids. The germline V gene has CDR1 MGHRA and CDR2 YSYEKL. V was pared by 4 bases and J by 12 bases, with 13 bases between.

This clonotype was counted between two and nine times. The genes are TRBV4-1 and TRBJ2-7, with D perhaps TRBD1 or TRBD2 (5 bases each). V dropped 1 base and J dropped 2 bases, with 9 bases sitting between them. Germline CDR1 and CDR2: MGHRA and YSYEKL. The CDR3 sequence is 14 residues long. The CDR3, as DNA: TGCGCCAGCAGCCAAGTCCGGGGACCCTACGAGCAGTACTTC. This codes for CASSQVRGPYEQYF.

The chain uses TRBV19 and TRBJ1-2, with D uncertain. The CDR3 length is 14 residues. The germline CDR1 and CDR2 sequences are LNHDA and SQIVND (reference sequence). V was trimmed by 3 bases and J by 4 bases, leaving 12 bases between them. The CDR3, as DNA: TGTGCCAGTAGTATTTCAACGGTCCTCTATGGCTACACCTTC. Residues: CASSISTVLYGYTF.

This clonotype has a count of ten or more. The rearrangement links TRBV20-1 to TRBJ2-3; 11 bases are shared with TRBD2. Germline V gives CDR1 DFQATT, CDR2 SNEGSKA (reference sequence). The CDR3 runs 16 residues. V lost 2 bases and J lost 6; bases outside the gene matches: 10. The CDR3 is CSARLPLAGGGDTQYF. CDR3 in DNA: TGCAGTGCTAGATTGCCCCTAGCGGGAGGTGGCGATACGCAGTATTTT.

This clonotype came up a few times. This chain joins TRBV9 and TRBJ1-1; D may be TRBD1 (5 bases). The CDR3 length is 14 residues. The V end was cut by 4 bases, the J end by 3 bases, with 13 bases between. CDR1 is SGDLS, CDR2 YYNGEE, per germline. The CDR3 sequence: CASSPHGGDTEAFF. CDR3 bases: TGTGCCAGCAGCCCCCATGGAGGGGACACTGAAGCTTTCTTT.

This clonotype was counted only a few times. This chain connects TRBV7-6 to TRBJ2-5; 8 nucleotides align to TRBD1. Germline V gene sequence: CDR1 SGHVS, CDR2 FNYEAQ. The CDR3 loop spans 15 amino acids. V lost 3 bases to trimming and J lost 1 base; unmatched junction nucleotides: 4. The CDR3 reads CASSLTGASQETQYF. CDR3 sequence (DNA): TGTGCCAGCAGCTTGACAGGGGCGAGCCAAGAGACCCAGTACTTC.

The rearrangement uses TRBV12-3 or TRBV12-4 and TRBJ1-1; 8 nucleotides agree with TRBD1. The CDR3 length is 14 residues. V dropped 1 base and J dropped 4; count of bases not matched to a gene: 2. The CDR3 here is CASSLGTGFTEAFF. The CDR3 DNA follows: TGTGCCAGCAGTTTAGGGACAGGGTTCACTGAAGCTTTCTTT.

The genes are TRBV27 and TRBJ2-3, with a possible D match to TRBD2 (6 bases). Between the trimmed V and J ends, which lost 3 bases and 2 bases, there was a span of 12 bases. This CDR3 is 15 amino acids long. CDR1 is MNHEY and CDR2 is SMNVEV in the germline V gene (reference sequence). CDR3 region: CASSLPGVHTDTQYF. The CDR3 bases are TGTGCCAGCAGTTTGCCGGGGGTGCACACAGATACGCAGTATTTT.

V and J are TRBV11-2 and TRBJ1-6; TRBD1 matches 7 bases. CDR3 size: 15 residues. The V and J ends lost 3 bases and 7 bases, in that order; junction bases with no gene match: 6. CDR1 and CDR2 from the germline V gene are SGHAT and FQNNGV. The CDR3 region has the DNA TGTGCCAGCAGCTTGATCAGGGGGTCCAATTCACCCCTCCACTTT. It translates to CASSLIRGSNSPLHF.

This clonotype was detected many times. V is TRBV10-3 and J is TRBJ2-7; 9 bases are a match to TRBD2. There are 14 residues in the CDR3. V lost 6 bases to trimming and J lost 0 bases; unmatched junction nucleotides: 3. CDR1 is ENHRY, CDR2 SYGVKD, per germline. The CDR3 sequence is CAIRASGDSYEQYF. The CDR3, as DNA: TGTGCCATCAGAGCTAGCGGGGACTCCTACGAGCAGTACTTC.